The T cell receptor beta chain under discussion was sequenced for a study of blood T cell repertoires in COVID-19. Overall study: T cells, B-cell-depleted T cells, or PBMCs provided the cDNA or gDNA that served as material.

The V and J ends lost 3 bases and 14 bases respectively, with 8 bases between them. Looked up from germline, CDR1 is MNHEY and CDR2 is SVGAGI. The CDR3 is 11 residues long. This clone was counted only a few times. Clones were sequenced by immunoSEQ multiplex PCR, and TCRdb holds only the in-frame ones, with some missing. The sample lists 150,000 to 200,000 clones, more than 75% seen once, with about a sixth in the top ten. This receptor was obtained from a woman aged 45-59 years with acute COVID-19. The V call is TRBV6-5, the J call TRBJ1-6; D gene uncertain. Sequenced: PBMCs or T cells enriched from blood (not recorded which). The CDR3 protein is CASSYRGALHF. CDR3 nucleotide sequence: TGTGCCAGCAGTTATCGGGGAGCCCTCCACTTT.